This T cell receptor beta chain was captured by sequencing in a study of T cell repertoires in cytomegalovirus infection. Each CDR3 protein is one row after TCRdb ran MiXCR on the reads. The table has a few hundred thousand distinct CDR3 sequences, about a sixth seen once; the top ten hold around half. This clonotype turned up a few times. Trimming pared 1 base from V and 0 bases from J, leaving 7 bases between. The CDR3 runs 14 residues. CDR1 is MNHEY and CDR2 is SVGEGT in the germline V gene. Sample: CD8+ T cells from PBMCs. V usage is TRBV6-2 or TRBV6-3 and J usage is TRBJ2-7; D is unclear. The source is a human donor in good health (CMV status not recorded). Some clones in this sample may be carry-over from other donors' samples. CDR3 amino acids: CASSYFTYSYEQYF. The DNA of the CDR3 is TGTGCCAGCAGTTACTTCACCTACTCCTACGAGCAGTACTTC.